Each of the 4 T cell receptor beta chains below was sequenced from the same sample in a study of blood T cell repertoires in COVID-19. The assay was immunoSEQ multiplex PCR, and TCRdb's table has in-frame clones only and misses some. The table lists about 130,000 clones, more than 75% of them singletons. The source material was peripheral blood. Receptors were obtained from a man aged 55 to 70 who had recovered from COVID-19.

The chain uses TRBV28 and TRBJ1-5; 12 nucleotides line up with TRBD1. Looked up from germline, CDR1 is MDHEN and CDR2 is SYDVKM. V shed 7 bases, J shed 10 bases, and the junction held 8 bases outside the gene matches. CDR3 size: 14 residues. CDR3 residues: CASNPGTGGNPQHF. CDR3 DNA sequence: TGTGCCAGCAATCCCGGGACAGGGGGCAACCCCCAGCATTTT.

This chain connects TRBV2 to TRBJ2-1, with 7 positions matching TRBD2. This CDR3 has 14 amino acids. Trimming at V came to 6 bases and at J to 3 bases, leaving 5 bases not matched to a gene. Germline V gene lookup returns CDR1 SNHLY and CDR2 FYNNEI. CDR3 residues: CASRLTSDYNEQFF. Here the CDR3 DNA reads TGTGCCAGCAGGCTAACTAGCGACTACAATGAGCAGTTCTTC.

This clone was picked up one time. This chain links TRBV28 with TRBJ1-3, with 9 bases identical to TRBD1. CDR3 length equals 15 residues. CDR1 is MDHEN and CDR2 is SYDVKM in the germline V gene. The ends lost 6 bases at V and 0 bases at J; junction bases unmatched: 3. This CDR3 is CASRRDRASGNTIYF. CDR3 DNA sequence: TGTGCCAGCAGGAGGGACAGGGCCTCTGGAAACACCATATATTTT.

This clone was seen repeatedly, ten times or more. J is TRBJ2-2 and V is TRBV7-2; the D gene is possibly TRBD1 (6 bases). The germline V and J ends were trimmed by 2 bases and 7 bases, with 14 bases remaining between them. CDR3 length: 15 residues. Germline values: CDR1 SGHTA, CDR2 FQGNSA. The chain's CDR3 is CASSLLQGGGGELFF. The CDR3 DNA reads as TGTGCCAGCAGCTTATTACAGGGCGGCGGCGGGGAGCTGTTTTTT. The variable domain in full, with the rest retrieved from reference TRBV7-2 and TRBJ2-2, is GAGVSQSPSNKVTEKGKDVELRCDPISGHTALYWYRQSLGQGLEFLIYFQGNSAPDKSGLPSDRFSAERTGGSVSTLTIQRTQQEDSAVYLCASSLLQGGGGELFFGEGSRLTVL.